A single T cell receptor (beta chain) is shown here with its context. The data were taken from a study of T cell clones after liver transplantation. Produced via immunoSEQ multiplex PCR; TCRdb's table is partial and in-frame only. This table has fewer than 80,000 clones, approximately 80% appearing once. This clonotype was sampled from a human patient who received a liver transplant. Among the T cells, some may be from the graft donor. The material sequenced was CD4+ T cells from blood, taken around 50 months after liver transplant.

Here the CDR3 reads CASIDRGDNTIYF. CDR3 DNA: TGTGCCAGCATAGACAGGGGCGACAACACCATATATTTT. The V and J genes are TRBV28 and TRBJ1-3; 8 positions match TRBD1. This CDR3 contains 13 residues. Germline V gene data show CDR1 as MDHEN and CDR2 as SYDVKM. V gave up 7 bases and J gave up 7 bases; unmatched junction bases: 6.